The next 20 T cell receptor beta chains were all read from a single sample in a study of blood T cell repertoires in COVID-19. The assay was immunoSEQ multiplex PCR, and TCRdb's table has in-frame clones only and misses some. Of 150,000 to 200,000 clones in the sample, 80% to 90% were seen once. The sample consisted of peripheral blood. The origin of the receptors is a woman over 75 with acute or convalescent COVID-19.

V and J are TRBV6-4 and TRBJ2-1; 11 bases align to TRBD2. V was clipped by 3 bases and J by 1 base; unmatched bases: 2. The CDR3 contains 16 residues. Germline V CDR1 and CDR2: MRHNA, SNTAGT. In DNA form, the CDR3 reads TGTGCCAGCAGTGAACGACTAGCGGGATCCTACAATGAGCAGTTCTTC. Its protein product is CASSERLAGSYNEQFF.

The chain is built from TRBV30 and TRBJ1-6; tentatively, D is TRBD1 (6 bases). The CDR3 totals 15 residues. V was shortened by 3 bases and J by 0 bases, with 9 bases between the two germline ends. The V gene's germline CDR1 is GTSNPN and CDR2 SVGIG (reference sequence). As DNA, the CDR3 is TGTGCCTGGAGAACAGGGAGCTCCTATAATTCACCCCTCCACTTT. Protein product: CAWRTGSSYNSPLHF.

The rearrangement uses TRBV9 and TRBJ1-3, with D possibly TRBD1 on 6 matching bases. The CDR3 totals 13 residues. Germline V lookup: CDR1 SGDLS, CDR2 YYNGEE. Trimming pared 3 bases from V and 11 bases from J, leaving 15 bases between. CDR3 amino acids: CASSEEIQGPIYF. In DNA form, the CDR3 reads TGTGCCAGCAGCGAGGAAATACAGGGTCCCATATATTTT.

The chain has TRBV27 and TRBJ2-1; maybe TRBD2 (6 bases). The V and J ends lost 6 bases and 3 bases respectively, with 15 bases between them. Germline CDR1 and CDR2: MNHEY and SMNVEV (reference sequence). This CDR3 comprises 15 residues. In DNA form, the CDR3 reads TGTGCCAGCAGGGCTAGCGTAGGAAACTACAATGAGCAGTTCTTC. It specifies CASRASVGNYNEQFF.

This chain joins TRBV5-8 and TRBJ2-2; D might be TRBD2 (6 bases). The CDR3 loop spans 14 amino acids. Germline V gives CDR1 SGHTS, CDR2 YDEGEE. V lost 2 bases, J lost 4 bases, and 9 bases lay in between. The CDR3, as DNA: TGTGCCAGCAGCTTCCAGGGAGGCACCGGGGAGCTGTTTTTT. Protein: CASSFQGGTGELFF.

The V gene is TRBV10-3, the J gene TRBJ1-6; tentative D call: TRBD1 (5 bases). V was shortened by 6 bases and J by 2 bases, with 11 bases between the two germline ends. The germline gives CDR1 ENHRY, CDR2 SYGVKD. This CDR3 region has 15 residues. The CDR3 sequence is CAIRGGSAYNSPLHF. CDR3 nucleotides: TGTGCCATCAGGGGGGGGAGTGCCTATAATTCACCCCTCCACTTT.

This chain connects TRBV19 to TRBJ1-2; the D is unclear. Looked up from germline, CDR1 is LNHDA and CDR2 is SQIVND (reference sequence). This CDR3 has 17 residues. V gave up 4 bases and J gave up 8 bases, with 26 bases separating them. CDR3 sequence: CASSTGSPGPLSGGYTF. The CDR3 coding sequence is TGTGCCAGTAGTACCGGGTCGCCGGGTCCCTTGAGTGGCGGCTACACCTTC.

The rearrangement joins TRBV10-3 to TRBJ1-1; 10 nucleotides agree with TRBD1. V dropped 4 bases and J dropped 3; count of bases not matched to a gene: 5. The length of the CDR3 is 15 residues. Germline CDR1 reads ENHRY; CDR2 reads SYGVKD. The chain's CDR3 is CAISATGGKDTEAFF. In nucleotides, the CDR3 is TGTGCCATCAGTGCGACAGGGGGCAAGGACACTGAAGCTTTCTTT.

The rearrangement uses TRBV19 and TRBJ1-6; TRBD1 agrees at 7 bases. Germline trimming cut 6 bases from V and 7 bases from J; bases unmatched to any gene: 6. Germline V CDR1 and CDR2: LNHDA, SQIVND (reference sequence). CDR3 length: 14 amino acids. As DNA, the CDR3 is TGTGCCAGTAGGACAGGGTCGCCCAATTCACCCCTCCACTTT. Its translation is CASRTGSPNSPLHF.

This sequence joins TRBV19 and TRBJ2-7; 8 bases map to TRBD2. This CDR3 spans 15 amino acids. The germline CDR1 and CDR2 sequences are LNHDA and SQIVND (reference sequence). V shed 1 base and J 3 bases; nucleotides not matched to a gene: 5. The CDR3 nucleotides read TGTGCCAGTAGTATAGGCACTAGCGGAAACTACGAGCAGTACTTC. It yields the protein CASSIGTSGNYEQYF.

This chain connects TRBV4-1 to TRBJ2-6; TRBD1 is a possible D gene (6 bases). Trimming stripped 1 base from V and 0 bases from J, with 10 bases between. Per the germline V gene, CDR1 is MGHRA and CDR2 is YSYEKL. The CDR3 loop spans 17 amino acids. CDR3 region: CASSQVEGGSGANVLTF. The CDR3 DNA is TGCGCCAGCAGCCAAGTTGAAGGGGGCTCTGGGGCCAACGTCCTGACTTTC.

The genes are TRBV7-2 and TRBJ1-1; D not certain. CDR3 length: 13 residues. V gave up 2 bases and J gave up 1 base, with 5 bases separating them. Germline values: CDR1 SGHTA, CDR2 FQGNSA. The CDR3 loop reads CASSLLRNTEAFF. Here the CDR3 DNA reads TGTGCCAGCAGCTTATTGAGGAACACTGAAGCTTTCTTT.

This clone was seen only once. The chain employs TRBV6-5 and TRBJ1-1; tentative D call: TRBD1 (6 bases). CDR3 length: 11 amino acids. Germline-derived CDR1 and CDR2 are MNHEY and SVGAGI. The V end lost 8 bases, the J end lost 9 bases, and 13 bases lay between the germline ends. CDR3 coding DNA: TGTGCCAGCGAGACAGGTCAACAAGCTTTCTTT. It encodes CASETGQQAFF.

In its sample, this clone was seen once. This rearrangement joins TRBV4-1 to TRBJ1-1; D possibly corresponds to TRBD1 (5 bases). Trimming pared 6 bases from V and 4 bases from J, leaving 12 bases between. This CDR3 contains 13 residues. Germline V gene lookup returns CDR1 MGHRA and CDR2 YSYEKL. The CDR3 is CASRLTGVTEAFF. The DNA for the CDR3 is TGCGCCAGCAGGCTAACGGGGGTCACTGAAGCTTTCTTT.

V and J are TRBV28 and TRBJ1-2; 7 bases are shared with TRBD1. Germline lookup yields CDR1 MDHEN and CDR2 SYDVKM. The CDR3 has 13 amino acids. The V segment lost 7 bases and the J segment 4 bases; nucleotides outside the gene matches: 6. CDR3 nucleotides: TGTGCCAGCAAACAGGGGTCTAGCTATGGCTACACCTTC. It translates to CASKQGSSYGYTF.

The chain recombines TRBV7-3 with TRBJ1-2; D might be TRBD1 (5 bases). The V gene lost 5 bases and the J gene lost 7 bases, with 14 bases spanning the gap. CDR3 length: 13 amino acids. In germline, CDR1 is SGHTA, CDR2 FQGTGA. In DNA form, the CDR3 reads TGTGCCAGCAGCCCAGATGCGGGACTTGGCTACACCTTC. Protein sequence: CASSPDAGLGYTF. The full variable domain, in which reference TRBV7-3 and TRBJ1-2 provide the parts outside the CDR3, is GAGVSQTPSNKVTEKGKYVELRCDPISGHTALYWYRQSLGQGPEFLIYFQGTGAADDSGLPNDRFFAVRPEGSVSTLKIQRTERGDSAVYLCASSPDAGLGYTFGSGTRLTVV.

The table lists this clone with a count of one. The V and J genes are TRBV6-5 and TRBJ1-1; possible D gene TRBD1, 5 bases. Looked up from germline, CDR1 is MNHEY and CDR2 is SVGAGI. V dropped 0 bases and J dropped 4 bases, with 15 bases sitting between them. The CDR3 has 16 residues. The DNA of the CDR3 is TGTGCCAGCAGTTACTCGGGGAAACCGGGGGGCACTGAAGCTTTCTTT. As protein: CASSYSGKPGGTEAFF.

The chain is built from TRBV19 and TRBJ2-7, with D tentatively TRBD1 (7 bases). Germline V gene sequence: CDR1 LNHDA, CDR2 SQIVND (reference sequence). Trimming pared 1 base from V and 4 bases from J, leaving 14 bases between. The CDR3 has 15 residues. The CDR3 loop is CASSIAPTGTYEQYF. For the CDR3, the DNA is TGTGCCAGTAGTATAGCCCCGACAGGGACTTACGAGCAGTACTTC. The variable domain in full, with the rest retrieved from reference TRBV19 and TRBJ2-7, is DGGITQSPKYLFRKEGQNVTLSCEQNLNHDAMYWYRQDPGQGLRLIYYSQIVNDFQKGDIAEGYSVSREKKESFPLTVTSAQKNPTAFYLCASSIAPTGTYEQYFGPGTRLTVT.

This sequence joins TRBV5-4 and TRBJ2-5, with 7 bases aligning to TRBD1. Germline CDR1 is SGHNT and CDR2 is YYREEE (reference sequence). The V and J ends lost 4 bases and 6 bases, in that order; junction bases with no gene match: 9. The length of the CDR3 is 14 residues. The CDR3 nucleotides are TGTGCCAGCAGCCCCCCCGACAGGGCCCAGACCCAGTACTTC. Translated, it gives CASSPPDRAQTQYF.

V gene TRBV20-1 combines with J gene TRBJ2-7; 9 nucleotides agree with TRBD2. Germline CDR1 is DFQATT and CDR2 is SNEGSKA (reference sequence). CDR3 length: 15 amino acids. With 3 bases clipped from V and 6 bases from J, the junction kept 12 bases outside the gene matches. The CDR3 coding sequence is TGCAGTGCTAGTTGGCTAGCGGGATCCGTAGGCGAGCAGTACTTC. Its translation: CSASWLAGSVGEQYF.